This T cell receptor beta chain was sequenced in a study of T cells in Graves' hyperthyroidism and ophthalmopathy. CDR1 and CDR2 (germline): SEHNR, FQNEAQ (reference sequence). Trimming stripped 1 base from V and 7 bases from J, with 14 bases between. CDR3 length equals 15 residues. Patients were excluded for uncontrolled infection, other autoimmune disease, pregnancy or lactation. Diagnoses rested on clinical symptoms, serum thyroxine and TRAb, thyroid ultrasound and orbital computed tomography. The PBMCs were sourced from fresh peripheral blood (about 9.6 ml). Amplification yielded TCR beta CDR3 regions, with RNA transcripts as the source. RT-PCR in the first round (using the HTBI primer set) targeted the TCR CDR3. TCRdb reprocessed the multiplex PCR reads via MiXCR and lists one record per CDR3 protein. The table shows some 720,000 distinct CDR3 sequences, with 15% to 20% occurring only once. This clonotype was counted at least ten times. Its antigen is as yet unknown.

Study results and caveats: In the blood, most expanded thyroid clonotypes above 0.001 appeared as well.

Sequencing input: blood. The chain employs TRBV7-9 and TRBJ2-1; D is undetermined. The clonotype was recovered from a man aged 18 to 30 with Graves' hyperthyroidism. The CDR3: CASSLERERVNEQFF. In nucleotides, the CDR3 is TGTGCCAGCAGCTTAGAAAGGGAAAGGGTGAATGAGCAGTTCTTC.